These 12 T cell receptor beta chains were all obtained from the same sample, sequenced in a study of T cell responses to AZD1222 COVID-19 vaccine (dated by TCRdb to the early 2020s). Library method: the immunoSEQ multiplex PCR assay. The immuneACCESS repertoire file appears here via TCRdb, limited to in-frame rearrangements. These files lack a portion of the clones; in checked studies, under half of the deficit traces to unresolved V genes, and the cause of the others is not known. In all, the sample holds some 110,000 clones, and 85% to 90% of those were seen once. Approximately 9.6% of the sample is in the top ten clones. The meaning of the sample's time point label: baseline before first vaccination. The sequenced sample was peripheral blood, obtained on day 0 of AZD1222 vaccination. All receptors derive from an adult in good health.

The rearrangement uses TRBV11-2 and TRBJ2-3, with TRBD1 as a possible D gene (6 bases). The V end was cut by 5 bases, the J end by 3 bases, with 6 bases between. The germline V gene encodes CDR1 SGHAT and CDR2 FQNNGV. This CDR3 has 12 residues. CDR3: CASSTGTDTQYF. The CDR3 nucleotides are TGTGCCAGCAGCACAGGGACAGATACGCAGTATTTT.

This sequence joins TRBV5-1 and TRBJ1-3; the match to TRBD1 covers 7 bases. J was trimmed by 4 bases and V by 4 bases; bases with no gene match: 8. The CDR3 contains 15 residues. The V gene's germline CDR1 is SGHRS and CDR2 YFSETQ. Here the CDR3 reads CASSETGTRGNTIYF. DNA of the CDR3: TGCGCCAGCAGCGAGACAGGGACTCGGGGAAACACCATATATTTT.

This clone appeared once. The chain has TRBV30 and TRBJ2-1; no firm D call. This CDR3 contains 13 residues. Germline V gene lookup returns CDR1 GTSNPN and CDR2 SVGIG (reference sequence). V was shortened by 0 bases and J by 4 bases, with 7 bases between the two germline ends. In DNA, the CDR3 is TGTGCCTGGAGTGTAAGGGCATACAATGAGCAGTTCTTC. Its protein is CAWSVRAYNEQFF.

This clone was observed a handful of times. The chain uses TRBV7-2 and TRBJ1-3; a weak D match, TRBD1 (5 bases). V lost 1 base and J lost 2, with 6 bases in between. The CDR3 runs 14 residues. Germline CDR1 is SGHTA and CDR2 is FQGNSA. CDR3 loop: CASSLGTPGNTIYF. CDR3 bases: TGTGCCAGCAGCTTAGGGACACCTGGAAACACCATATATTTT. The entire variable domain, with the rest obtained from reference TRBV7-2 and TRBJ1-3, is as follows: GAGVSQSPSNKVTEKGKDVELRCDPISGHTALYWYRQSLGQGLEFLIYFQGNSAPDKSGLPSDRFSAERTGGSVSTLTIQRTQQEDSAVYLCASSLGTPGNTIYFGEGSWLTVV.

The rearrangement links TRBV5-6 to TRBJ2-2, with 9 bases that match TRBD1. Germline-derived CDR1 and CDR2 are SGHDT and YYEEEE. V was pared by 4 bases and J by 3 bases, with 13 bases of the junction left unmatched. The CDR3 runs 18 residues. The DNA of the CDR3 is TGTGCCAGCAGCCCGTACGGACAGGGGATTCGGGACACCGGGGAGCTGTTTTTT. Protein product: CASSPYGQGIRDTGELFF.

V gene TRBV12-3 or TRBV12-4 combines with J gene TRBJ1-5, with TRBD1 identical over 7 bases. V gave up 5 bases and J gave up 4 bases; unmatched junction bases: 2. The CDR3 is 13 amino acids. The CDR3 region has the DNA TGTGCCAGCAGTCCGGGACAGAATCAGCCCCAGCATTTT. As protein: CASSPGQNQPQHF.

The chain uses TRBV6-5 and TRBJ1-2, with D hard to call. This CDR3 has 13 amino acids. Trimming left V 5 bases short and J 9 bases short, with 16 bases between. The germline V gene has CDR1 MNHEY and CDR2 SVGAGI. CDR3 sequence reads: CASSPQTGYSYTF. DNA for the CDR3: TGTGCCAGCAGTCCTCAGACGGGGTACAGCTACACCTTC.

The chain combines TRBV7-2 with TRBJ2-1; D is undetermined. CDR1 SGHTA and CDR2 FQGNSA come from the germline V gene. Trimming cost V 5 bases and J 5 bases, with 7 bases left between them. The CDR3 length is 12 residues. The CDR3: CASSPLNNEQFF. In DNA form, the CDR3 reads TGTGCCAGCAGCCCCCTAAACAATGAGCAGTTCTTC. The full variable domain, its missing parts supplied by reference TRBV7-2 and TRBJ2-1, is GAGVSQSPSNKVTEKGKDVELRCDPISGHTALYWYRQSLGQGLEFLIYFQGNSAPDKSGLPSDRFSAERTGGSVSTLTIQRTQQEDSAVYLCASSPLNNEQFFGPGTRLTVL.

The rearrangement uses TRBV7-9 and TRBJ1-5; 7 positions agree with TRBD1. The V gene end was trimmed by 6 bases and the J gene end by 5 bases; junction bases not matched to a gene: 13. This CDR3 comprises 16 residues. Germline V gene data show CDR1 as SEHNR and CDR2 as FQNEAQ (reference sequence). The CDR3 DNA reads as TGTGCCAGCAGTCCTTTTGGACAGGCTCGGCATCAGCCCCAGCATTTT. Protein sequence: CASSPFGQARHQPQHF.

Written as DNA, the CDR3 is TGTGCCAGCAGCTCAGGATCAGAAGAGACCCAGTACTTC. It codes for CASSSGSEETQYF. The chain couples TRBV7-3 to TRBJ2-5, with D unresolved. V was shortened by 4 bases and J by 3 bases, with 9 bases between the two germline ends. The CDR3 is 13 amino acids. Germline loops: CDR1 SGHTA, CDR2 FQGTGA.

The chain has TRBV7-2 and TRBJ2-5; D not resolved. CDR1 is SGHTA, CDR2 FQGNSA, per germline. Trimming removed 5 bases from V and 1 base from J, with 14 bases in between. The CDR3 loop spans 15 amino acids. The CDR3 coding sequence is TGTGCCAGCAGCGCCCGTCACGGCTTCCAAGAGACCCAGTACTTC. Its protein is CASSARHGFQETQYF.

The chain joins TRBV7-9 to TRBJ2-5; 14 bases agree with TRBD2. Germline values: CDR1 SEHNR, CDR2 FQNEAQ (reference sequence). The CDR3 runs to 18 residues. V lost 0 bases to trimming and J lost 4 bases; unmatched junction nucleotides: 7. The CDR3 DNA sequence: TGTGCCAGCAGCTTAGCCGGGACTAGCGGGGGTCGGCGAGAGACCCAGTACTTC. Protein: CASSLAGTSGGRRETQYF.